These 30 T cell receptor beta chains originate from one sample sequenced in a study of blood T cell repertoires in COVID-19. The repertoire was sequenced with immunoSEQ multiplex PCR; TCRdb's copy has only in-frame clones and lacks some. The data contain around 150,000 clones, over 75% of them seen just once; the ten biggest clones take up 11%. Sequencing used peripheral blood. These receptors were taken from a human donor in a cohort sampled during active COVID-19.

The rearrangement links TRBV7-2 to TRBJ2-3; tentative D call: TRBD1 (5 bases). CDR3 length equals 12 residues. Trimming removed 5 bases at V and 6 bases at J, with 9 bases between. Per the germline V gene, CDR1 is SGHTA and CDR2 is FQGNSA. The CDR3 is CASSRQMDTQYF. The CDR3 nucleotides read TGTGCCAGCAGCCGACAGATGGATACGCAGTATTTT.

The rearrangement links TRBV7-2 to TRBJ2-3; 9 bases are shared with TRBD2. This CDR3 region has 17 residues. The V segment lost 2 bases and the J segment 2 bases; nucleotides outside the gene matches: 8. Germline V gene lookup returns CDR1 SGHTA and CDR2 FQGNSA. The CDR3 DNA reads as TGTGCCAGCAGCTTAAATTCAATAGCGGGGGCCACAGATACGCAGTATTTT. Its protein is CASSLNSIAGATDTQYF.

This rearrangement joins TRBV12-3 or TRBV12-4 to TRBJ2-7, with 7 positions matching TRBD2. This CDR3 is 13 amino acids long. J gave up 2 bases and V 5 bases, and 3 bases lay outside the gene matches. The CDR3: CASSLSGPYEQYF. The CDR3 nucleotides are TGTGCCAGCAGTCTTAGCGGGCCCTACGAGCAGTACTTC.

The chain has TRBV2 and TRBJ2-2; 10 nucleotides match TRBD2. CDR1 is SNHLY, CDR2 FYNNEI, per germline. J gave up 5 bases and V 10 bases, and 10 bases lay outside the gene matches. The CDR3 extends over 15 amino acids. CDR3 bases: TGTGCCACCAGACGACTAGCGGGTGGTACCGGGGAGCTGTTTTTT. Translating gives CATRRLAGGTGELFF.

The gene calls are TRBV6-5 and TRBJ1-2; 9 bases are a match to TRBD1. Germline assignment: CDR1 MNHEY and CDR2 SVGAGI. The V segment lost 9 bases and the J segment 3 bases; nucleotides outside the gene matches: 11. This CDR3 spans 15 amino acids. CDR3: CASSRDRVFYYGYTF. DNA of the CDR3: TGTGCCAGTTCCCGGGACAGGGTGTTCTACTATGGCTACACCTTC.

V usage is TRBV6-4 and J usage is TRBJ2-7, with a weak D call TRBD2 (5 bases). CDR1 is MRHNA, CDR2 SNTAGT, per germline. Trimming removed 11 bases at V and 6 bases at J, with 14 bases between. The CDR3 is 11 residues long. CDR3 residues: CALEPGFEQYF. The CDR3 region has the DNA TGTGCCCTGGAGCCGGGGTTCGAGCAGTACTTC.

The gene calls are TRBV29-1 and TRBJ2-3; TRBD2 matches 7 bases. CDR1 and CDR2 (germline): SQVTM, ANQGSEA. Trimming removed 4 bases from V and 0 bases from J; junction bases left unmatched: 1. The CDR3 is 13 amino acids. The CDR3 bases are TGCAGCGTTGGGGGACTAAGCACAGATACGCAGTATTTT. The encoded protein is CSVGGLSTDTQYF.

The J gene is TRBJ1-2, the V gene TRBV6-5; a weak D match, TRBD1 (5 bases). CDR3 length equals 14 residues. Germline CDR1 is MNHEY and CDR2 is SVGAGI. V was cut by 4 bases and J by 0 bases, with 9 bases left in between. The CDR3 bases are TGTGCCAGCAGTTTACAGGCCACTAACTATGGCTACACCTTC. Protein product: CASSLQATNYGYTF.

The V call is TRBV28, the J call TRBJ2-7; 10 bases map to TRBD1. The CDR3 totals 16 residues. CDR1 and CDR2 (germline): MDHEN, SYDVKM. The trim removed 4 bases at V and 2 bases at J, leaving 8 bases unmatched. CDR3 bases: TGTGCCAGCAGTTATATCGGGACAGGGGCTCCCTACGAGCAGTACTTC. Its protein product is CASSYIGTGAPYEQYF.

The genes are TRBV5-1 and TRBJ2-3, with TRBD2 as a possible D gene (5 bases). The CDR3 covers 13 residues. Germline CDR1 reads SGHRS; CDR2 reads YFSETQ. This chain's CDR3 is CASSASGTDTQYF. CDR3 nucleotide sequence: TGCGCTTCGTCAGCGAGCGGAACAGATACGCAGTATTTT.

The gene calls are TRBV4-2 and TRBJ1-3; D remains unclear. CDR3 size: 15 residues. Germline lookup yields CDR1 LGHNA and CDR2 YNFKEQ. Between the trimmed V and J ends, which lost 0 bases and 0 bases, there was a span of 6 bases. For the CDR3, the DNA is TGTGCCAGCAGCCAAGACCGGGTCTCTGGAAACACCATATATTTT. It is translated as CASSQDRVSGNTIYF.

The chain recombines TRBV7-2 with TRBJ1-4, with 8 bases identical to TRBD1. CDR1 and CDR2 (germline): SGHTA, FQGNSA. V lost 4 bases to trimming and J lost 10 bases; unmatched junction nucleotides: 14. The CDR3 totals 16 residues. Written as DNA, the CDR3 is TGTGCCAGCAGCTCCACAGACAGGGGATCGATCGGAAAACTGTTTTTT. This gives the protein CASSSTDRGSIGKLFF.

CDR3 sequence: CASSYSPRGRSDTQYF. CDR3 sequence (DNA): TGTGCCAGCAGTTACAGTCCGAGGGGGCGGTCAGATACGCAGTATTTT. The chain combines TRBV6-2 or TRBV6-3 with TRBJ2-3; 7 bases are a match to TRBD1. V shed 2 bases and J 4 bases; nucleotides not matched to a gene: 9. The CDR3 is 16 residues long. Germline lookup yields CDR1 MNHEY and CDR2 SVGEGT.

The chain recombines TRBV7-8 with TRBJ1-5; TRBD1 agrees at 11 bases. The V and J ends lost 5 bases and 6 bases, in that order; junction bases with no gene match: 3. The germline gives CDR1 SGHVS, CDR2 FQNEAQ. This CDR3 is 14 amino acids long. CDR3 region: CASSPGTGGQPQHF. CDR3 DNA: TGTGCCAGCAGCCCCGGGACAGGGGGTCAGCCCCAGCATTTT.

This clone was detected a few times. The rearrangement uses TRBV6-2 or TRBV6-3 and TRBJ2-1; TRBD2 might be the D (6 bases). The germline CDR1 and CDR2 sequences are MNHEY and SVGEGT. The CDR3 runs 14 residues. V was pared by 6 bases and J by 6 bases, with 15 bases between. The CDR3 loop reads CASSNPGVSNEQFF. The CDR3 DNA sequence: TGTGCCAGCAGCAACCCGGGAGTATCCAATGAGCAGTTCTTC.

The CDR3: CASRGGLAETQYF. The CDR3 DNA sequence: TGTGCCAGCAGGGGGGGACTAGCGGAGACCCAGTACTTC. This chain connects TRBV2 to TRBJ2-5; 10 bases are a match to TRBD2. The J segment lost 5 bases and the V segment lost 6 bases, leaving 3 bases of the junction unmatched. The germline V gene has CDR1 SNHLY and CDR2 FYNNEI. The CDR3 is made up of 13 amino acids.

The gene calls are TRBV11-3 and TRBJ2-1, with a tentative D call TRBD2 (5 bases). Trimming stripped 3 bases from V and 7 bases from J, with 16 bases between. Germline assignment: CDR1 SGHNT and CDR2 YENEEA. The CDR3 runs 15 residues. CDR3 sequence (DNA): TGTGCCAGCAGCTTCGGTAGCGAACCTTGGAATGAGCAGTTCTTC. Translation gives CASSFGSEPWNEQFF.

CDR3 bases: TGTGCCAGTAGTGCCGGGACAGGGGTTCAGCCCCAGCATTTT. Amino acid sequence: CASSAGTGVQPQHF. The V call is TRBV19, the J call TRBJ1-5; 10 bases are a match to TRBD1. Per the germline V gene, CDR1 is LNHDA and CDR2 is SQIVND (reference sequence). CDR3 length equals 14 residues. The trim removed 5 bases at V and 6 bases at J, leaving 4 bases unmatched. The full variable domain, rest sourced from reference TRBV19 and TRBJ1-5, is DGGITQSPKYLFRKEGQNVTLSCEQNLNHDAMYWYRQDPGQGLRLIYYSQIVNDFQKGDIAEGYSVSREKKESFPLTVTSAQKNPTAFYLCASSAGTGVQPQHFGDGTRLSIL.

DNA of the CDR3: TGTGCCAGCACTACGGGACAGTTCGCCCTTGGCTACACCTTC. Translated, it gives CASTTGQFALGYTF. The J gene is TRBJ1-2, the V gene TRBV9; 7 bases are a match to TRBD1. V was pared by 6 bases and J by 7 bases, with 12 bases of the junction left unmatched. The CDR3 contains 14 residues. The germline V gene encodes CDR1 SGDLS and CDR2 YYNGEE.

This clone was detected only a few times. The chain employs TRBV6-5 and TRBJ2-1; 10 bases line up with TRBD2. CDR3 size: 15 residues. Germline values: CDR1 MNHEY, CDR2 SVGAGI. Trimming cost V 2 bases and J 9 bases; bases outside gene matches: 7. CDR3 coding DNA: TGTGCCAGCAGTTACCCCACTAGCGGGATAATTGAGCAGTTCTTC. It translates to CASSYPTSGIIEQFF.

This clone was observed a few times. The genes are TRBV4-3 and TRBJ2-2; weak D call: TRBD1 (6 bases). The CDR3 contains 17 residues. The V gene lost 1 base and the J gene lost 1 base, with 13 bases spanning the gap. CDR1 and CDR2 from the germline V gene are LGHNA and YSLEER. DNA of the CDR3: TGCGCCAGCAGCCAAGGCGCTGGGGGCAGGAACACCGGGGAGCTGTTTTTT. This sequence encodes CASSQGAGGRNTGELFF.

This rearrangement joins TRBV7-9 to TRBJ2-3; 10 bases map to TRBD2. The CDR3 totals 16 residues. CDR1 SEHNR and CDR2 FQNEAQ come from the germline V gene (reference sequence). The trim removed 5 bases at V and 5 bases at J, leaving 10 bases unmatched. The DNA of the CDR3 is TGTGCCAGCAGCCCTTGGACTAGCGGCTATGGAGATACGCAGTATTTT. Its translation is CASSPWTSGYGDTQYF.

The rearrangement joins TRBV6-5 to TRBJ2-7; D gene ambiguous. V was shortened by 2 bases and J by 6 bases, with 14 bases between the two germline ends. Germline loops: CDR1 MNHEY, CDR2 SVGAGI. The CDR3 has 14 residues. The CDR3 DNA reads TGTGCCAGCAGTTACGAACTATACGGTCGCGAGCAGTACTTC. This sequence encodes CASSYELYGREQYF.

CDR3 sequence: CASSLAPTYNEQFF. CDR3 DNA: TGCGCCAGCAGCCTAGCGCCTACTTACAATGAGCAGTTCTTC. The V gene is TRBV4-1, the J gene TRBJ2-1; D possibly corresponds to TRBD2 (5 bases). The V end lost 4 bases, the J end lost 4 bases, and 11 bases lay between the germline ends. Germline CDR1 is MGHRA and CDR2 is YSYEKL. The CDR3 length is 14 residues.

This chain connects TRBV5-5 to TRBJ2-3; 7 positions match TRBD1. Trimming removed 4 bases from V and 3 bases from J; junction bases left unmatched: 8. The CDR3 sequence is 15 residues long. In germline, CDR1 is SGHKS, CDR2 YYEKEE (reference sequence). CDR3 loop: CASSAEGARTDTQYF. DNA of the CDR3: TGTGCCAGCAGCGCAGAGGGGGCGAGAACAGATACGCAGTATTTT.

The chain's CDR3 is CASSRQVAGRTDTQYF. The CDR3 nucleotides read TGCGCCAGCAGCCGCCAGGTAGCGGGGAGGACAGATACGCAGTATTTT. This rearrangement joins TRBV4-3 to TRBJ2-3, with TRBD2 identical over 8 bases. Germline loops: CDR1 LGHNA, CDR2 YSLEER. CDR3 length equals 16 residues. Trimming cost V 4 bases and J 3 bases; bases outside gene matches: 9.

The chain links TRBV7-3 to TRBJ2-7; 7 nucleotides align to TRBD2. The CDR3 is 15 amino acids. Losses at the gene ends were 4 bases for V and 4 bases for J; bases not matched to a gene: 10. Germline CDR1 SGHTA, CDR2 FQGTGA. CDR3 nucleotide sequence: TGTGCCAGCAGCTCCGGGCCGGGCGGGAGTTACGAGCAGTACTTC. Translation: CASSSGPGGSYEQYF.

This clone has just one count. The V and J genes are TRBV9 and TRBJ2-2; 11 bases match TRBD2. Per the germline V gene, CDR1 is SGDLS and CDR2 is YYNGEE. The CDR3 consists of 16 residues. V dropped 4 bases and J dropped 2; count of bases not matched to a gene: 4. The CDR3 bases are TGTGCCAGCAGCTCGGGACTAGCGGTTAACACCGGGGAGCTGTTTTTT. It specifies CASSSGLAVNTGELFF.

The chain combines TRBV27 with TRBJ1-2; TRBD1 matches 7 bases. Trimming cost V 6 bases and J 5 bases; bases outside gene matches: 12. There are 15 residues in the CDR3. CDR1 is MNHEY and CDR2 is SMNVEV in the germline V gene (reference sequence). CDR3 sequence reads: CASSPPDRDLYGYTF. The CDR3 DNA is TGTGCCAGCAGCCCCCCCGACAGGGACCTTTATGGCTACACCTTC.

This clone was counted once. The chain employs TRBV19 and TRBJ1-5; possible D gene TRBD1, 6 bases. CDR3 length equals 15 residues. From germline, CDR1 is LNHDA and CDR2 SQIVND (reference sequence). Between the trimmed V and J ends, which lost 3 bases and 5 bases, there was a span of 14 bases. The CDR3 loop is CASSIGAQGDQPQHF. The CDR3 nucleotides are TGTGCCAGTAGTATTGGGGCACAGGGAGATCAGCCCCAGCATTTT.